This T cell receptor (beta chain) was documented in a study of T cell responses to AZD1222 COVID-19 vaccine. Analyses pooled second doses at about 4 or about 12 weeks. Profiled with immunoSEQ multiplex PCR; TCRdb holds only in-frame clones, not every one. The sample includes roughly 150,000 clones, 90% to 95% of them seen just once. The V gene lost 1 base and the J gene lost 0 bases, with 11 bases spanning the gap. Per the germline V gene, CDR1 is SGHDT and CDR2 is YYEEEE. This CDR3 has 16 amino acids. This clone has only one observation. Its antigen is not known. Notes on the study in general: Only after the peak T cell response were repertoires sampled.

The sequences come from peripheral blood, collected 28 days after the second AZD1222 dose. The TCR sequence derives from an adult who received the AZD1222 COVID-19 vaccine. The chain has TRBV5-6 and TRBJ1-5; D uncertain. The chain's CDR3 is CASSLNGRSSNQPQHF. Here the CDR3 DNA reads TGTGCCAGCAGCTTGAATGGGAGGTCTAGCAATCAGCCCCAGCATTTT.